A selection of T cell receptor beta chains follows, all from one sample in a study of OX40 agonist ivuxolimab in advanced cancers. The data were produced by immunoSEQ multiplex PCR, yet TCRdb's version contains in-frame clones alone and is incomplete. The sample includes fewer than 95,000 clones, around 90% of them seen just once. The source was CD4+ or CD8+ T cells sorted from blood, collected in a trial of the OX40 agonist ivuxolimab. These receptors all stem from an adult with an advanced solid tumor such as melanoma, head and neck, liver or kidney cancer. The CDR3 runs from the conserved cysteine through the conserved F or W. A D gene is named only where the DNA matches it firmly. Clone size appears in some rows only: once, few, many, or a class for an expanded clone.

.	.	TRBV5-5	TRBJ2-3	12	TGTGCCAGCAGCTTGGACCCAGATACGCAGTATTTT	CASSLDPDTQYF
.	.	TRBV28	TRBJ2-1	13	TGTGCCAGCAGTTTTCGTTTGTACAATGAGCAGTTCTTC	CASSFRLYNEQFF
few	.	TRBV7-9	TRBJ1-2	13	TGTGCCAGCAGCTTAGGATCAGGGTCCGGCTACACCTTC	CASSLGSGSGYTF
.	TRBD1	TRBV7-3	TRBJ1-1	14	TGTGCCAGCAGCCCGACAGGGGGTTACACTGAAGCTTTCTTT	CASSPTGGYTEAFF
.	.	TRBV7-6	TRBJ1-1	14	TGTGCCAGCAGCTTATATAGTGTGAACACTGAAGCTTTCTTT	CASSLYSVNTEAFF
.	TRBD1	TRBV7-3	TRBJ1-1	15	TGTGCCAGCAGCTTAACCCGGGACAGTAACACTGAAGCTTTCTTT	CASSLTRDSNTEAFF
.	.	TRBV9	TRBJ1-2	13	TGTGCCAGCAGTGGCGGGGGCTTCTATGGCTACACCTTC	CASSGGGFYGYTF
.	.	TRBV25-1	TRBJ2-5	16	TGTGCCAGCAGTGAATACCAGGGCAGGCAGGGAGAGACCCAGTACTTC	CASSEYQGRQGETQYF
.	.	TRBV2	TRBJ2-3	12	TGTGCCAGCAGTTTAAGCACAGATACGCAGTATTTT	CASSLSTDTQYF
.	.	TRBV5-1	TRBJ2-3	13	TGCGCCAGCAGCTTGCTTAGTACGGACACGCAGTATTTT	CASSLLSTDTQYF
.	.	TRBV27	TRBJ2-7	14	TGTGCCAGCAGTTTGAGCGGGACAAGCTACGAGCAGTACTTC	CASSLSGTSYEQYF
.	TRBD2	TRBV7-3	TRBJ2-7	15	TGTGCCAGCAGCTTATCTGGCGGGAGCTCCTACGAGCAGTACTTC	CASSLSGGSSYEQYF
.	.	TRBV5-6	TRBJ1-4	17	TGTGCCAGCAGCTTGATGTCGGGGGCGGAGAGGCATGAAAAACTGTTTTTT	CASSLMSGAERHEKLFF
.	TRBD2	TRBV11-2	TRBJ2-1	18	TGTGCCAGCAGCTTTACTAGCGGGCTAACCCGGGGGCCCAATGAGCAGTTCTTC	CASSFTSGLTRGPNEQFF
.	.	TRBV27	TRBJ2-1	14	TGTGCCAGCAGTTTATACCGGGACGGCAATGAGCAGTTCTTC	CASSLYRDGNEQFF
.	TRBD1	TRBV5-7	TRBJ1-2	13	TGTGCCAGCAGCTTCGACAGGGCCAGTGGCTACACCTTC	CASSFDRASGYTF
.	.	TRBV7-6	TRBJ2-2	16	TGTGCCAGCAGCTTATCTGGGACAACGAACACCGGGGAGCTGTTTTTT	CASSLSGTTNTGELFF
.	TRBD1	TRBV5-1	TRBJ2-1	15	TGCGCCAGCAGCAAGGGGACAGGGTTCAACAATGAGCAGTTCTTC	CASSKGTGFNNEQFF
few	.	TRBV6-5	TRBJ1-5	15	TGTGCCAGCAGTTACTCGATTGGGGGAGGTCAGCCCCAGCATTTT	CASSYSIGGGQPQHF
once	.	TRBV6-6	TRBJ1-5	15	TGTGCCAGCAGCAATAAAGGACTGAGCAATCAGCCCCAGCATTTT	CASSNKGLSNQPQHF
.	.	TRBV19	TRBJ1-1	13	TGTGCCAGTAACCTAGGGAGGAACACTGAAGCTTTCTTT	CASNLGRNTEAFF
once	.	TRBV7-6	TRBJ1-5	12	TGTGCCAGCAGCTTAGACAGTCAGCCCCAGCATTTT	CASSLDSQPQHF
.	.	TRBV28	TRBJ1-5	14	TGTGCCAGCAGTCCCCGTTTCGGAGAACAGCCCCAGCATTTT	CASSPRFGEQPQHF
.	TRBD1	TRBV19	TRBJ2-1	17	TGTGCCAGTAGTATCCGCCCGGGACAGGGATCCCCTAATGAGCAGTTCTTC	CASSIRPGQGSPNEQFF
.	.	TRBV7-2	TRBJ2-1	16	TGTGCCAGCAGCTTAGGCCGACGTCTGACCTACAATGAGCAGTTCTTC	CASSLGRRLTYNEQFF
.	TRBD2	TRBV5-1	TRBJ2-1	17	TGCGCCAGCAGCTTTTCACCGGGACTAGCGGGAGGAAATGAGCAGTTCTTC	CASSFSPGLAGGNEQFF
.	.	TRBV5-1	TRBJ2-5	13	TGCGCCAGCTCGACACCGTACCAAGAGACCCAGTACTTC	CASSTPYQETQYF
.	.	TRBV6-6	TRBJ2-2	15	TGTGCCAGCAGTTACCGGCGCCTAGGGACCGGGGAGCTGTTTTTT	CASSYRRLGTGELFF
.	.	TRBV5-1	TRBJ1-3	11	TGCGCCAGCAGCTTCAGGCACACCATATATTTT	CASSFRHTIYF
.	.	TRBV6-1	TRBJ2-1	15	TGTGCCAGCAGCCTGACTGGAATTAGGAGGGATGAGCAGTTCTTC	CASSLTGIRRDEQFF
.	.	TRBV10-3	TRBJ1-2	15	TGTGCCATCAGGGCACAGGTGGGAGCTAACTATGGCTACACCTTC	CAIRAQVGANYGYTF
.	TRBD1	TRBV5-1	TRBJ1-2	14	TGCGCCAGCAGCTTCACAGGGGGTGGCTATGGCTACACCTTC	CASSFTGGGYGYTF
.	TRBD1	TRBV7-9	TRBJ1-4	15	TGTGCCAGCAGCCGAGCCACAGGGGAAAGGGAAAAACTGTTTTTT	CASSRATGEREKLFF
.	TRBD2	TRBV18	TRBJ2-1	15	TGTGCCAGCTCACACCGGCGGGAGTTCGATGGTGAGCAGTTCTTC	CASSHRREFDGEQFF
once	.	TRBV6-5	TRBJ2-7	14	TGTGCCAGCAGTTGGGCTTCCCCCGTCTACGAGCAGTACTTC	CASSWASPVYEQYF
.	TRBD1	TRBV25-1	TRBJ2-2	14	TGTGCCAGCAGTTGGGCAGGGGGCGACGGGGAGCTGTTTTTT	CASSWAGGDGELFF
few	TRBD1	TRBV6-1	TRBJ1-5	18	TGTGCCAGCAGTGATGCGGGTTGGACAGGGGGCGCATTCCAGCCCCAGCATTTT	CASSDAGWTGGAFQPQHF
.	.	TRBV10-3	TRBJ2-7	13	TGTGCCATCAGTGAGGCGGCCACCTACGAGCAGTACTTC	CAISEAATYEQYF
.	.	TRBV30	TRBJ2-1	15	TGTGCCTGGAGTGTATCGTTTTTGGCCTACAATGAGCAGTTCTTC	CAWSVSFLAYNEQFF
.	TRBD2	TRBV28	TRBJ2-5	20	TGTGCCAGCTCCGGTCGAGGGGGACTAGCGGGGCAAATTTTTCAAGAGACCCAGTACTTC	CASSGRGGLAGQIFQETQYF
.	.	TRBV13	TRBJ1-3	17	TGTGCCAGCAGCTTAGGTTCACCGGGTGCCCTGGAATACACCATATATTTT	CASSLGSPGALEYTIYF
.	TRBD1	TRBV5-1	TRBJ2-2	14	TGCGCCAGCAGCCCAGGACAGGCCTTCGGGGAGCTGTTTTTT	CASSPGQAFGELFF
.	.	TRBV21-1	TRBJ1-1	18	TGTGCCAGCAGAAAAAAGGCGAGAGAGCGGCAGATGAACACTGAAGCTTTCTTT	CASRKKARERQMNTEAFF
.	TRBD1	TRBV9	TRBJ2-7	16	TGTGCCAGCACCCTTGAGGAGGGGACAGGGTCCGACGAGCAGTACTTC	CASTLEEGTGSDEQYF
.	TRBD2	TRBV4-3	TRBJ2-7	15	TGCGCCAGCAGCCCGCCGGGACTAGCGGGCTACGAGCAGTACTTC	CASSPPGLAGYEQYF
.	TRBD2	TRBV5-1	TRBJ2-2	16	TGCGCCAGCAGCTTCCTAGCGGGAGGGCCATCCGGGGAGCTGTTTTTT	CASSFLAGGPSGELFF